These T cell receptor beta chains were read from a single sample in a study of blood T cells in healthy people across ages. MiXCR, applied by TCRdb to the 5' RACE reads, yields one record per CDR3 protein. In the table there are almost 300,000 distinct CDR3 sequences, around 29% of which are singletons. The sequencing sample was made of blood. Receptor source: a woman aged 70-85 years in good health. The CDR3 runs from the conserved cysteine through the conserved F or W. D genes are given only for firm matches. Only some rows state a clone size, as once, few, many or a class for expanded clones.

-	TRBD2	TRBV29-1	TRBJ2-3	TGCAGCGTTGGAATAGCGGGTGACCTCACAGATACGCAGTATTTT	CSVGIAGDLTDTQYF
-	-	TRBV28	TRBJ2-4	TGTGCCAGCAGTTCCCTCTCCCCGACCCATGACGGAGATGTAGCCAAAAACATTCAGTACTTC	CASSSLSPTHDGDVAKNIQYF
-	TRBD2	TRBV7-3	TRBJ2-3	TGTGCCAGCAGAAGCGGGAGTGCGGATACGCAGTATTTT	CASRSGSADTQYF
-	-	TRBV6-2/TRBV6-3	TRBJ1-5	TGTGCCAGCAGCCAAGGCGGCCAGGCCCTTCAGCATTTT	CASSQGGQALQHF
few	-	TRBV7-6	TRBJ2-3	TGTGCCAGCAGCTTAGGGGGAGGTGCGGTGGATACGCAGTATTTT	CASSLGGGAVDTQYF
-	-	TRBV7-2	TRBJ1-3	TGTGCCAGCAGCTCCCCTAGGGGGGCCGGCTCTGGAAACACCATATATTTT	CASSSPRGAGSGNTIYF
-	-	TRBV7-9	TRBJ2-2	TGTGCCAGCAGCCCACTCGGGACAACGAACACCGGGGAGCTGTTTTTT	CASSPLGTTNTGELFF
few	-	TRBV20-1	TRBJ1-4	TGCAGTGCTAGAGATATGAGGGGCTCAACTAATGAAAAACTGTTTTTT	CSARDMRGSTNEKLFF
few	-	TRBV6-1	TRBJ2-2	TGTGCCAGCAACAAGGGGGGATATCTAGTAAGGGCCGGGGAGCTGTTTTTT	CASNKGGYLVRAGELFF
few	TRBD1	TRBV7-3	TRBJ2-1	TGTGCCAGCAGCTTAATGGGGACAGGGCCCAATGAGCAGTTCTTC	CASSLMGTGPNEQFF
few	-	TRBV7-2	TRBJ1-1	TGTGCCAGCAGCTTATTACCGGGGAGCACTGAAGCTTTCTTT	CASSLLPGSTEAFF
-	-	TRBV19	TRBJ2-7	TGTGCCAGTAGTCTGGACCGTTGGACCTACGAGCAGTACTTC	CASSLDRWTYEQYF
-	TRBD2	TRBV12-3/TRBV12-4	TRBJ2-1	TGTGCCAGCAGTTTTCGGACTAGCGGGAGGAGGGATGAGCAGTTCTTC	CASSFRTSGRRDEQFF
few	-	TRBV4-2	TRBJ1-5	TGTGCCAGCAGCCCGGGGGACGGGGGGCTTAGCAATCAGCCCCAGCATTTT	CASSPGDGGLSNQPQHF
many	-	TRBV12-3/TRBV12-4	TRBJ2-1	TGTGCCAGCATCGAACAGCTTCACAATGAGCAGTTCTTC	CASIEQLHNEQFF
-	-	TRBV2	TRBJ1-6	TGTGCCAGCAGGGAGGACAGAATGAATTCACCCCTCCACTTT	CASREDRMNSPLHF
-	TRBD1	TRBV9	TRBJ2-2	TGTGCCAGCAGCGAGGGACAGGGGACCGGGGAGCTGTTTTTT	CASSEGQGTGELFF
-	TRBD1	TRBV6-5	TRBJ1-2	TGTGCCAGCAGTTGGGACAGGGGCAGGGATGGCTACACCTTC	CASSWDRGRDGYTF
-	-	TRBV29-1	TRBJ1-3	TGCAGCGTTGAGGCTGTGGGGCACGGAAACACCATATATTTT	CSVEAVGHGNTIYF
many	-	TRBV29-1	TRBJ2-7	TGCAGCGTTGCAACGGAGTACGAGCAGTACTTC	CSVATEYEQYF
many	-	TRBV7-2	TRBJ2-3	TGTGCCAGCAGCTTAGGGTCAGGGCGGCCGGGAGATACGCAGTATTTT	CASSLGSGRPGDTQYF
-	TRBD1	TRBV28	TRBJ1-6	TGTGCCAGCAGTTTGGCCCTCGGGACAGTTAATTCACCCCTCCACTTT	CASSLALGTVNSPLHF
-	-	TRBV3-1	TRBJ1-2	TGTGCCAGCAGCCATACGGCAGGCACCGGAAGGCACTATGGCTACACCTTC	CASSHTAGTGRHYGYTF
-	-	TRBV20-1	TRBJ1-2	TGCAGTGCCCCTGGTGTCGGGAACTATGGCTACACCTTC	CSAPGVGNYGYTF
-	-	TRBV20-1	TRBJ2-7	TGCAGTGCTAGAGACCCGTCGAAGGGGTATTACGAGCAGTACTTC	CSARDPSKGYYEQYF
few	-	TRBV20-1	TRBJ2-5	TGCAGTGCTAGCTGGGGATACCAAGAGACCCAGTACTTC	CSASWGYQETQYF
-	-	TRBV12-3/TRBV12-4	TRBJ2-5	TGTGCCAGCAGTTTAGCGGTGCCCAGGGAAGAGACCCAGTACTTC	CASSLAVPREETQYF
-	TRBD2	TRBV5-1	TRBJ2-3	TGCGCCAGCAGACTAGCGCCAGGCAAGTATTTT	CASRLAPGKYF
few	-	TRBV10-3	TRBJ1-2	TGTGCCATCAGTGACGATATCTATGGCTACACCTTC	CAISDDIYGYTF
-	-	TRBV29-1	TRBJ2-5	TGCAGCGTTAGTGGGATAGGGGGAGAGACCCAGTACTTC	CSVSGIGGETQYF
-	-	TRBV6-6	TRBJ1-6	TGTGCCAGCAGTCCGCTGCCTGGGTTCGGGTCACCCCTCCACTTT	CASSPLPGFGSPLHF
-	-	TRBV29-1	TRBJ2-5	TGCAGCGTTGTGCAGGGGCATGAGACTCAGTACTTC	CSVVQGHETQYF
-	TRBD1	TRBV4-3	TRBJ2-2	TGCGCCAGCAGCCAAGATACAGGGGGGTACACCGGGGAGCTGTTTTTT	CASSQDTGGYTGELFF
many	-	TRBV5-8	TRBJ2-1	TGTGCCAGCAGCTTGCCGGTTTGGGGCTACAATGAGCAGTTCTTC	CASSLPVWGYNEQFF
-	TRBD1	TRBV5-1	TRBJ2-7	TGCGCCAGCAAGACAGGGTCCGAGCAGTACTTC	CASKTGSEQYF
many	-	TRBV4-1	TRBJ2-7	TGCGCCAGCAGCCAAATCCCTGGCGGGGCGCAGGGCTTC	CASSQIPGGAQGF
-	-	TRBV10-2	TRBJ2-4	TGCGCCAGCAGTGAGGGAGGGGTCTACCTAGCCAAAAACATTCAGTACTTC	CASSEGGVYLAKNIQYF
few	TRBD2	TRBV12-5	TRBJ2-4	TGTGCTAGTGGTTTGACTAGCGGGATATTAGCCAAAAACATTCAGTACTTC	CASGLTSGILAKNIQYF
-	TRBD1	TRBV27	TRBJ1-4	TGTGCCAGCAGTCCGGGGGACAGGGGAGGTGAAAAACTGTTTTTT	CASSPGDRGGEKLFF
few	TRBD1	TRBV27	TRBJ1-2	TGTGCCAGTGCAGGGGGCTATGGCTACACCTTC	CASAGGYGYTF
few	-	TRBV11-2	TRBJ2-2	TGTGCCAGCAGCTTAGATCGCGACAGGACAAACACCGGGGAGCTGTTTTTT	CASSLDRDRTNTGELFF
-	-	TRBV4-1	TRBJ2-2	TGCGCCAGCAGCCAAGGAGCGCAGCACACCGGGGAGCTGTTTTTT	CASSQGAQHTGELFF
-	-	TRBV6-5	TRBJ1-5	TGTGCCAGCAGTCGTTTCTTGGGGAACAATCAGCCCCAGCATTTT	CASSRFLGNNQPQHF
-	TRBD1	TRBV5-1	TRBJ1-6	TGCGCCAGCAGCTTGATGGGAGACAGGGATAATTCACCCCTCCACTTT	CASSLMGDRDNSPLHF
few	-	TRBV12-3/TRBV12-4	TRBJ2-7	TGTGCCAGCAGCTCGCCAGGGCTTCACTACGAGCAGTACTTC	CASSSPGLHYEQYF
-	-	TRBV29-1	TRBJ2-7	TGCAGCGTTGAAGTTTGGAAGGAACTCTCCTACGAGCAGTACTTC	CSVEVWKELSYEQYF